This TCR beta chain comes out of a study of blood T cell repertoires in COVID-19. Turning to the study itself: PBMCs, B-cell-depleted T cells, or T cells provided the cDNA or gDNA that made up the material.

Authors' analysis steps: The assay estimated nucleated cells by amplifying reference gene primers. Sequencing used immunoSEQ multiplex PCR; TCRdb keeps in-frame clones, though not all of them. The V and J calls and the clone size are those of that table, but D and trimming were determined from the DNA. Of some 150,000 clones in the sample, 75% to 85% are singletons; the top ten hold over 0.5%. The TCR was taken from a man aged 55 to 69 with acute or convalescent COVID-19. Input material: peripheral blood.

The CDR3, as DNA: TGTGCCAGCAGCCTCAGTTATCGGGCAGATACGCAGTATTTT. It yields the protein CASSLSYRADTQYF. This sequence joins TRBV7-2 and TRBJ2-3; no firm D call. V was trimmed by 5 bases and J by 4 bases, leaving 13 bases between them. Germline V gene lookup returns CDR1 SGHTA and CDR2 FQGNSA. The CDR3 runs 14 residues.